The clone carrying this TCR beta chain came up many times. This sample was included in a study of metastatic and nonmetastatic thyroid tumors. Treatment of any kind had been given to no patient before thyroid surgery. V was clipped by 0 bases and J by 3 bases, with 11 bases between them. The germline gives CDR1 GTSNPN, CDR2 SVGIG (reference sequence). The CDR3 covers 15 residues. Through MiXCR, TCRdb re-clonotyped the PCR reads. The profile covers around 13,000 clones, with around 10% appearing a single time and over 25% taken by the ten largest. Sequencing was performed on blood. V usage is TRBV30 and J usage is TRBJ2-2; D gene uncertain. The TCR comes from a female donor with papillary thyroid cancer or a benign thyroid nodule (not recorded which). Some clones in this sample may be carry-over from other donors' samples. The CDR3 DNA follows: TGTGCCTGGAGTGTCGGTGCTGTTGACACCGGGGAGCTGTTTTTT. Its protein is CAWSVGAVDTGELFF.